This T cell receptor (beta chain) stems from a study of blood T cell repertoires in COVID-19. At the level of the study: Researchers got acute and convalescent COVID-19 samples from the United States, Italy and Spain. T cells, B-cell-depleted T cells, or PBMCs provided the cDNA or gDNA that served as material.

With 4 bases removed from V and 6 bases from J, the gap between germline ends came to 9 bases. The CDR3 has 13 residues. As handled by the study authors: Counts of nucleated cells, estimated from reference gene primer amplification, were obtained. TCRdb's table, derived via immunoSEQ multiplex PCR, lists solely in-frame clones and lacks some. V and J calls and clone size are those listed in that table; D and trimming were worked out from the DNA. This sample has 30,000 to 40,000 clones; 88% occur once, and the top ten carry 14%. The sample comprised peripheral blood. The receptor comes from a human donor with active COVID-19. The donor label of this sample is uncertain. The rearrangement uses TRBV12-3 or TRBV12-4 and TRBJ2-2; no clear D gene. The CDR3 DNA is TGTGCCAGCAGTTCCGCTAGACCCGGGGAGCTGTTTTTT. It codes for CASSSARPGELFF.